These 17 T cell receptor beta chains were all obtained from the same sample, sequenced in a study of blood T cell repertoires in COVID-19. Sequenced by immunoSEQ multiplex PCR; TCRdb stores in-frame clones only, minus some. The table includes approximately 190,000 clones, about four fifths detected once. Sequenced sample: peripheral blood. The receptors originated from a woman between 35 and 50 years old with acute or convalescent COVID-19.

The chain has TRBV19 and TRBJ1-5; D might be TRBD1 (5 bases). Trimming took off 1 base at V and 6 bases at J, with 16 bases between the two ends. The CDR3 extends over 16 amino acids. Germline CDR1 reads LNHDA; CDR2 reads SQIVND (reference sequence). As DNA, the CDR3 is TGTGCCAGTAGTATAGTCGGGGGTTTGAGACTTCAGCCCCAGCATTTT. It specifies CASSIVGGLRLQPQHF.

The chain combines TRBV3-1 (or the pseudogene TRBV3-2) with TRBJ2-3, with 9 bases fitting TRBD2. From germline, CDR1 is LGHDT and CDR2 YNNKEL (reference sequence). The length of the CDR3 is 16 residues. V was clipped by 4 bases and J by 2 bases; unmatched bases: 7. The CDR3 DNA sequence: TGTGCCAGCAGCCGAAGACTAGCGGAGACCACAGATACGCAGTATTTT. It specifies CASSRRLAETTDTQYF.

The chain employs TRBV5-4 and TRBJ2-3; D is possibly TRBD1 (5 bases). The CDR3 has 16 residues. The V and J ends lost 3 bases and 2 bases respectively, with 16 bases between them. Germline CDR1 reads SGHNT; CDR2 reads YYREEE (reference sequence). The CDR3: CASSSSLGRDTDTQYF. As DNA, the CDR3 is TGTGCCAGCAGCTCAAGTTTGGGGCGTGACACAGATACGCAGTATTTT.

The chain is built from TRBV5-1 and TRBJ2-2, with 10 bases that match TRBD1. Trimming took 2 bases from V and 0 from J; bases not matched to a gene: 1. The CDR3 is 16 amino acids. Germline V gives CDR1 SGHRS, CDR2 YFSETQ. CDR3 nucleotides: TGCGCCAGCAGCTTTGGACAGGGGGCGAACACCGGGGAGCTGTTTTTT. This gives the protein CASSFGQGANTGELFF. Complete variable domain (other parts from reference TRBV5-1 and TRBJ2-2): KAGVTQTPRYLIKTRGQQVTLSCSPISGHRSVSWYQQTPGQGLQFLFEYFSETQRNKGNFPGRFSGRQFSNSRSEMNVSTLELGDSALYLCASSFGQGANTGELFFGEGSRLTVL.

V usage is TRBV30 and J usage is TRBJ2-7; tentatively, D is TRBD1 (5 bases). V was clipped by 3 bases and J by 2 bases, with 11 bases between them. This CDR3 region has 13 residues. Germline lookup yields CDR1 GTSNPN and CDR2 SVGIG (reference sequence). The CDR3 spells CAWSSQGPYEQYF. CDR3 in DNA: TGTGCCTGGAGCAGTCAGGGCCCCTACGAGCAGTACTTC.

This sequence joins TRBV28 and TRBJ1-4; perhaps TRBD1 as D (6 bases). CDR3 length: 14 amino acids. The V gene lost 7 bases and the J gene lost 16 bases, with 25 bases spanning the gap. Germline assignment: CDR1 MDHEN and CDR2 SYDVKM. The chain's CDR3 is CASKGQSSLGATFF. In DNA form, the CDR3 reads TGTGCCAGCAAGGGGCAGTCATCACTGGGGGCCACGTTTTTT.

The rearrangement joins TRBV12-5 to TRBJ1-1; D possibly corresponds to TRBD1 (6 bases). V was shortened by 5 bases and J by 5 bases, with 12 bases between the two germline ends. This CDR3 has 13 amino acids. The germline V gene has CDR1 LGHNT and CDR2 FRNRAP. The CDR3 DNA follows: TGTGCTAGTGGTGCAGAGGGGGGGACTGAAGCTTTCTTT. Translated: CASGAEGGTEAFF.

The V gene is TRBV2, the J gene TRBJ2-4; D gene ambiguous. CDR1 SNHLY and CDR2 FYNNEI come from the germline V gene. CDR3 length: 11 amino acids. The V end was cut by 3 bases, the J end by 8 bases, with 5 bases between. The DNA for the CDR3 is TGTGCCAGCAGTGATCGGGACATTCAGTACTTC. It yields the protein CASSDRDIQYF.

In this sample, this clone turned up a few times. The rearrangement uses TRBV5-6 and TRBJ2-1; 10 bases line up with TRBD2. The V gene's germline CDR1 is SGHDT and CDR2 YYEEEE. This CDR3 has 15 amino acids. J was trimmed by 4 bases and V by 4 bases; bases with no gene match: 5. The DNA for the CDR3 is TGTGCCAGCAGCCCTCTAGCGGGGGATTACAATGAGCAGTTCTTC. It encodes CASSPLAGDYNEQFF.

J is TRBJ2-2 and V is TRBV6-4, with TRBD2 matching over 8 bases. This CDR3 is built from 16 residues. V lost 3 bases, J lost 4 bases, and 7 bases stayed unmatched. Germline V gene lookup returns CDR1 MRHNA and CDR2 SNTAGT. This CDR3 reads CASSEFSGVRTGELFF. The CDR3 DNA is TGTGCCAGCAGTGAATTTAGCGGGGTTCGCACCGGGGAGCTGTTTTTT.

This clone came up a few times. This chain uses TRBV7-9 with TRBJ2-7; tentatively, D is TRBD1 (5 bases). Germline assignment: CDR1 SEHNR and CDR2 FQNEAQ (reference sequence). The CDR3 is made up of 14 amino acids. V dropped 4 bases and J dropped 5 bases, with 15 bases sitting between them. Written as DNA, the CDR3 is TGTGCCAGCAGCTCCTCGGCAGGGCTCCACGAGCAGTACTTC. Translation gives CASSSSAGLHEQYF.

To note about this clone: One end of the junction varies from germline; a read error may be responsible. The chain joins TRBV6-5 to TRBJ1-5, with D maybe TRBD1 (5 bases). CDR3 size: 15 residues. The germline CDR1 and CDR2 sequences are MNHEY and SVGAGI. Here the CDR3 reads CASNYHRNSNQPQHF. CDR3 nucleotides: TGTGCCAGCAATTACCACAGGAATAGCAATCAGCCCCAGCATTTT.

V gene TRBV2 combines with J gene TRBJ2-1, with D perhaps TRBD1 (7 bases). Germline V gene sequence: CDR1 SNHLY, CDR2 FYNNEI. V was clipped by 7 bases and J by 10 bases, with 14 bases between them. This CDR3 region has 12 residues. Here the CDR3 reads CASTQGGVEQFF. CDR3 bases: TGTGCCAGCACCCAGGGGGGCGTGGAGCAGTTCTTC.

This sequence joins TRBV3-1 (or the pseudogene TRBV3-2) and TRBJ1-2; tentatively, D is TRBD1 (5 bases). Germline assignment: CDR1 LGHDT and CDR2 YNNKEL (reference sequence). The CDR3 extends over 14 amino acids. The V end was cut by 0 bases, the J end by 4 bases, with 9 bases between. The CDR3 is CASSQEEQVYGYTF. Here the CDR3 DNA reads TGTGCCAGCAGCCAAGAGGAACAGGTCTATGGCTACACCTTC.

This rearrangement joins TRBV27 to TRBJ1-6; D unclear. Germline-derived CDR1 and CDR2 are MNHEY and SMNVEV (reference sequence). This CDR3 is 15 amino acids long. V was clipped by 0 bases and J by 7 bases, with 10 bases between them. The CDR3 is CASSLSFGLNSPLHF. DNA of the CDR3: TGTGCCAGCAGTTTATCGTTCGGTCTCAATTCACCCCTCCACTTT.

The chain combines TRBV18 with TRBJ2-6, with D tentatively TRBD1 (6 bases). This CDR3 comprises 17 residues. V was trimmed by 6 bases and J by 0 bases, leaving 15 bases between them. Germline V gene data show CDR1 as KGHSH and CDR2 as LQKENI. In DNA, the CDR3 is TGTGCCAGCTCTAGGGGGTCCCGGAGCTCTGGGGCCAACGTCCTGACTTTC. Translated, it gives CASSRGSRSSGANVLTF.

The chain recombines TRBV15 with TRBJ1-3; 7 nucleotides agree with TRBD1. V gave up 0 bases and J gave up 5 bases; unmatched junction bases: 7. Per germline, CDR1 LNHNV and CDR2 YYDKDF (reference sequence). This CDR3 has 16 residues. This chain's CDR3 is CATSRDLGTDRNTIYF. The CDR3 DNA reads as TGTGCCACCAGCAGAGATCTAGGGACAGACCGAAACACCATATATTTT.